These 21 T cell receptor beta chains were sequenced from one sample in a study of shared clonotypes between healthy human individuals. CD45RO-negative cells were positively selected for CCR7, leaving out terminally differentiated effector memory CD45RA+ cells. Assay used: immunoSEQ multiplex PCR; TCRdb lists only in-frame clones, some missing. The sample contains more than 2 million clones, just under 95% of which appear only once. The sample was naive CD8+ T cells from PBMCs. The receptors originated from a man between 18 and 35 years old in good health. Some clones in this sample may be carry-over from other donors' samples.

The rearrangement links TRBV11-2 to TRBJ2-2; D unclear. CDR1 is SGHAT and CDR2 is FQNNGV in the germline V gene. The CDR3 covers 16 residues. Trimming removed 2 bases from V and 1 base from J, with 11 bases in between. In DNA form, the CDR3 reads TGTGCCAGCAGCTTACTCGGCGGTTTGAACACCGGGGAGCTGTTTTTT. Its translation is CASSLLGGLNTGELFF.

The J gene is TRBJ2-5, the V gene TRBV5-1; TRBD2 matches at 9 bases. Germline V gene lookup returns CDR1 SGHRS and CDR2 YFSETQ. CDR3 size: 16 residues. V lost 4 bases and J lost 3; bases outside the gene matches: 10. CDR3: CASSGTIAGVEETQYF. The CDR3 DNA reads TGCGCCAGCAGCGGGACCATAGCGGGAGTCGAAGAGACCCAGTACTTC.

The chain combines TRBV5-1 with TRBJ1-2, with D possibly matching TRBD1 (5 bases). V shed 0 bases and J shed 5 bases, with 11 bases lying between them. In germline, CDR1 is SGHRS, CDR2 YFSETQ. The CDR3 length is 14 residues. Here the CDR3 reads CASSLAGGAYGYTF. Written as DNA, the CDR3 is TGCGCCAGCAGCTTGGCCGGGGGAGCATATGGCTACACCTTC.

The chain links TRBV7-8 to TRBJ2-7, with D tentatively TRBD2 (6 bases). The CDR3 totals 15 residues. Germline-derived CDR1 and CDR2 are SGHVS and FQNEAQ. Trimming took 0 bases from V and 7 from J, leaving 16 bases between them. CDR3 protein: CASSLAPAGREEQYF. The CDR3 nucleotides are TGTGCCAGCAGCTTAGCCCCAGCGGGCCGTGAGGAGCAGTACTTC.

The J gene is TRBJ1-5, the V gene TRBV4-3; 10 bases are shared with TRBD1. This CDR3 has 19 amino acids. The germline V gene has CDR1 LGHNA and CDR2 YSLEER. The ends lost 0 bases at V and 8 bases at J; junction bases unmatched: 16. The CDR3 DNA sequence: TGCGCCAGCAGCCAAGATTTGCGTTCGTGGGACAGGGGCTCGAAGCCCCAGCATTTT. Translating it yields CASSQDLRSWDRGSKPQHF.

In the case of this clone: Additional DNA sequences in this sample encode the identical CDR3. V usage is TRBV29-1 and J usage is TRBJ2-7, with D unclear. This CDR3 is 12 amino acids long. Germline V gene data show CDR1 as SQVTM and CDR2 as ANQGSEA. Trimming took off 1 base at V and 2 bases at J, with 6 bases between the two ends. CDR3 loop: CSVEVRAYEQYF. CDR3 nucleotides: TGCAGCGTTGAAGTCAGAGCCTACGAGCAGTACTTC.

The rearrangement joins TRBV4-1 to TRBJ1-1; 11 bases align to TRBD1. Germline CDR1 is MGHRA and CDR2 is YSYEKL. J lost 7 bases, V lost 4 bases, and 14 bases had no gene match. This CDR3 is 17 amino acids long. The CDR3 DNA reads TGCGCCAGCAGCCTCAAGGCGGGACAGGGGGTGGGAGGTGAAGCTTTCTTT. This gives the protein CASSLKAGQGVGGEAFF.

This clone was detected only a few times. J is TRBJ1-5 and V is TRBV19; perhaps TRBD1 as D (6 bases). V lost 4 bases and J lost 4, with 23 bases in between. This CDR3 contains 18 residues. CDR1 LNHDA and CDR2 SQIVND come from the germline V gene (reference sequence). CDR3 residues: CASSRALSGTGSNQPQHF. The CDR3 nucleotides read TGTGCCAGTAGTAGAGCTCTGAGTGGAACAGGGTCGAATCAGCCCCAGCATTTT.

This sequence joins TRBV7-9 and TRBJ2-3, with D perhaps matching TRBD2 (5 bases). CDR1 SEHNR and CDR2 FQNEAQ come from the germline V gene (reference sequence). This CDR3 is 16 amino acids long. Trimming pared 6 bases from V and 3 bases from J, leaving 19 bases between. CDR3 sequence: CASRPPVGVGTDTQYF. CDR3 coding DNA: TGTGCCAGCAGACCCCCTGTCGGGGTAGGAACAGATACGCAGTATTTT.

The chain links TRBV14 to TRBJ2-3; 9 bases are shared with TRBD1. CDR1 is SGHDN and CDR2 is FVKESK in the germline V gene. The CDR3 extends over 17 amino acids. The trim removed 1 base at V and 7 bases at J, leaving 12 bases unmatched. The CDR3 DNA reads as TGTGCCAGCAGCCAAGCCACGAGCCGGGACAGGGTGAATACGCAGTATTTT. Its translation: CASSQATSRDRVNTQYF.

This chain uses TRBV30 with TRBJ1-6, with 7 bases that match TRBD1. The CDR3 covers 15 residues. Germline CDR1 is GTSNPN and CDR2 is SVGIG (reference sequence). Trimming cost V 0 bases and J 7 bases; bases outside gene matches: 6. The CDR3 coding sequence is TGTGCCTGGAGTGTACTTCAGGGGGGGAATTCACCCCTCCACTTT. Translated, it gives CAWSVLQGGNSPLHF.

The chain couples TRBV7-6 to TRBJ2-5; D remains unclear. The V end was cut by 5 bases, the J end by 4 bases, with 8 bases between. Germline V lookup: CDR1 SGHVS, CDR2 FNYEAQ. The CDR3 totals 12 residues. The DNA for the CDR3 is TGTGCCAGCAGCACGCCACGAGAGACCCAGTACTTC. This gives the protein CASSTPRETQYF.

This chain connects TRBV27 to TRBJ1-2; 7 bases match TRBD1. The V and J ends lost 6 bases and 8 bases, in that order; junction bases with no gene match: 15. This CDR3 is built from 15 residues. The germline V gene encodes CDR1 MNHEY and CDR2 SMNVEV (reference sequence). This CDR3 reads CASRPRQGSYHGYTF. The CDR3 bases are TGTGCCAGCAGACCGCGACAGGGATCGTACCACGGCTACACCTTC.

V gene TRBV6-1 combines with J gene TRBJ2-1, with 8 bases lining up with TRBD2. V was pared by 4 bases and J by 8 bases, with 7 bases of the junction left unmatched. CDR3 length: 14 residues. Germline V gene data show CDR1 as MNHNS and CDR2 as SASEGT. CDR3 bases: TGTGCCAGCAGTGGTCTAGCGGGTATGGATGAGCAGTTCTTC. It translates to CASSGLAGMDEQFF.

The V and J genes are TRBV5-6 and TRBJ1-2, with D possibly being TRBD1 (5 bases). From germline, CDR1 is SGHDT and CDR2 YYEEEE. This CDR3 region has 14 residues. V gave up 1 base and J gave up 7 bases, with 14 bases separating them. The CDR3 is CASSLSLMGVGYTF. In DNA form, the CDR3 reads TGTGCCAGCAGCTTGTCCCTTATGGGGGTTGGCTACACCTTC.

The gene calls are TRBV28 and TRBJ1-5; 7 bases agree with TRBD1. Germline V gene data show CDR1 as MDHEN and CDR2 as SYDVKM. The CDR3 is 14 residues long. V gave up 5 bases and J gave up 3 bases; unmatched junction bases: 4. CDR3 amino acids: CASSPTGDNQPQHF. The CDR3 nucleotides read TGTGCCAGCAGTCCTACAGGGGACAATCAGCCCCAGCATTTT. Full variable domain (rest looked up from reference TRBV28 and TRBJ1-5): DVKVTQSSRYLVKRTGEKVFLECVQDMDHENMFWYRQDPGLGLRLIYFSYDVKMKEKGDIPEGYSVSREKKERFSLILESASTNQTSMYLCASSPTGDNQPQHFGDGTRLSIL.

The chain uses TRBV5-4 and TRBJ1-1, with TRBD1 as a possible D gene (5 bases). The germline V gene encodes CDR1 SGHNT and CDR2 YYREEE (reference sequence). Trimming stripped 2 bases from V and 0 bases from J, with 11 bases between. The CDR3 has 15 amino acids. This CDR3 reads CASSFTKGVNTEAFF. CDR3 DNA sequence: TGTGCCAGCAGCTTTACGAAAGGGGTGAACACTGAAGCTTTCTTT.

CDR3 coding DNA: TGTGCCAGCAGCTTAGTGTTGAGAACAGATACGCAGTATTTT. Encoded protein: CASSLVLRTDTQYF. The chain links TRBV7-8 to TRBJ2-3; no definite D call. In germline, CDR1 is SGHVS, CDR2 FQNEAQ. Trimming took 1 base from V and 3 from J, leaving 8 bases between them. The CDR3 is 14 residues long.

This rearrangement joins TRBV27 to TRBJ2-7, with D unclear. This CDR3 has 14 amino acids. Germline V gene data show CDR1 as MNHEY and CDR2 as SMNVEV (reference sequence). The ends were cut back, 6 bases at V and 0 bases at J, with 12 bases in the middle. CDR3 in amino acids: CASRGIRDSYEQYF. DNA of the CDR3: TGTGCCAGCAGGGGGATAAGGGACTCCTACGAGCAGTACTTC.

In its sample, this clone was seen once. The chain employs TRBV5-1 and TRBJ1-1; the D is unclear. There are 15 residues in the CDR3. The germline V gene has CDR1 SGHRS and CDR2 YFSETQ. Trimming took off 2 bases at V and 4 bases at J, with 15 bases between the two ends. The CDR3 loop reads CASSFILARSTEAFF. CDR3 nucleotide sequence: TGCGCCAGCAGCTTTATACTGGCGAGGTCCACTGAAGCTTTCTTT.

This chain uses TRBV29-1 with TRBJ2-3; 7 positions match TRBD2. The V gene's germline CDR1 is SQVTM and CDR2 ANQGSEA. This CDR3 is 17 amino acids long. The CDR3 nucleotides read TGCAGTGAGCTAGGCGGGAGTAATCCCGGGGGCACAGATACGCAGTATTTT. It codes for CSELGGSNPGGTDTQYF.